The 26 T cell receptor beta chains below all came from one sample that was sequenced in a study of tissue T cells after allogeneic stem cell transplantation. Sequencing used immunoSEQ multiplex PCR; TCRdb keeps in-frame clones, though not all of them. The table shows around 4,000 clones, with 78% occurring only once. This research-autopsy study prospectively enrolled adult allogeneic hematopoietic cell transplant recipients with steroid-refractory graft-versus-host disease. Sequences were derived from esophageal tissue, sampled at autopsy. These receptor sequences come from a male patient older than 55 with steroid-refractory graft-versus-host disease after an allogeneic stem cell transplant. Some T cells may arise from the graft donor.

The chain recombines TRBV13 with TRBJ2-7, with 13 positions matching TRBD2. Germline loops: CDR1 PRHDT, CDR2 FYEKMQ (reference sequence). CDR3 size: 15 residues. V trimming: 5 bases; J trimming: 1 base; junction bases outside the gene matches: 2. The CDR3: CASSILAGGSYEQYF. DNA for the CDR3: TGTGCCAGCAGCATACTAGCGGGGGGGTCCTACGAGCAGTACTTC. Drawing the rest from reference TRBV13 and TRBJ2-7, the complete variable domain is AAGVIQSPRHLIKEKRETATLKCYPIPRHDTVYWYQQGPGQDPQFLISFYEKMQSDKGSIPDRFSAQQFSDYHSELNMSSLELGDSALYFCASSILAGGSYEQYFGPGTRLTVT.

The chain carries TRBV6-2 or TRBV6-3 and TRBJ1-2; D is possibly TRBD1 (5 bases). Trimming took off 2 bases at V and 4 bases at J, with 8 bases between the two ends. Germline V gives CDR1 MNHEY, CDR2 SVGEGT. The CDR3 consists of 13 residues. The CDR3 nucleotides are TGTGCCAGCAGTTACAAAGGGGCCTATGGCTACACCTTC. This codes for CASSYKGAYGYTF.

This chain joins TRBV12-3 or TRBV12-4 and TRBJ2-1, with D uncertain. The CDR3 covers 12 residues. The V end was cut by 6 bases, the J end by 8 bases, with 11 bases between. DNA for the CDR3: TGTGCCAGCAGACGAAACAAGGATGAGCAGTTCTTC. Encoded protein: CASRRNKDEQFF.

The CDR3 sequence is CASSPEMAGMFSYEQYF. The CDR3 DNA follows: TGCGCCAGCAGCCCGGAGATGGCAGGCATGTTCTCCTACGAGCAGTACTTC. The V gene is TRBV5-1, the J gene TRBJ2-7; no reliable D call. Germline-derived CDR1 and CDR2 are SGHRS and YFSETQ. The CDR3 is made up of 17 amino acids. V lost 4 bases, J lost 0 bases, and 20 bases lay in between.

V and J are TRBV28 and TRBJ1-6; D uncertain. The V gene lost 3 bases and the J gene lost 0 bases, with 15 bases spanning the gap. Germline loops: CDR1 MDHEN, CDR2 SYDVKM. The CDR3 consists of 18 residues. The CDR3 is CASSLSSEGSSYNSPLHF. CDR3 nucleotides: TGTGCCAGCAGTTTGTCATCCGAGGGAAGCTCCTATAATTCACCCCTCCACTTT.

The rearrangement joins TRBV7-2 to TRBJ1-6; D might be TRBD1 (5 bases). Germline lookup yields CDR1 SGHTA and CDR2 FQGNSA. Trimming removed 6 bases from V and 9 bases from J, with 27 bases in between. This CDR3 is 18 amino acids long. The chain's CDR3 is CASSSRSGGHLTPSPLHF. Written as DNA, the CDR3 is TGTGCCAGCAGTTCGAGAAGTGGTGGACATTTAACCCCTTCACCCCTCCACTTT.

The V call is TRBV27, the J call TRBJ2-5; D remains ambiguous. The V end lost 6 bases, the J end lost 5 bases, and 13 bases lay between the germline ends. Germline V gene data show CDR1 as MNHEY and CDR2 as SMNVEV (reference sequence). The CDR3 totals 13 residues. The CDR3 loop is CASSPSGLETQYF. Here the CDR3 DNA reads TGTGCCAGCAGCCCCTCGGGCCTGGAGACCCAGTACTTC.

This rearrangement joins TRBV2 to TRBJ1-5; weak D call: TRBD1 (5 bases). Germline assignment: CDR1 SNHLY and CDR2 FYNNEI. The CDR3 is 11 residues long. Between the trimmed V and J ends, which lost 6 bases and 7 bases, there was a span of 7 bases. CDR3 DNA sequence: TGTGCCAGCAGCCAGGGACAGCCCCAGCATTTT. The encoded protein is CASSQGQPQHF.

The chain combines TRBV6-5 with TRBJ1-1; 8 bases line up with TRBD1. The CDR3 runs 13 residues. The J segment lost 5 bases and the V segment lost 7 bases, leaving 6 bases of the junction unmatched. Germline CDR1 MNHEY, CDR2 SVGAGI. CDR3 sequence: CASNPGGSTEAFF. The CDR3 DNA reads TGTGCCAGCAACCCAGGGGGCAGTACTGAAGCTTTCTTT.

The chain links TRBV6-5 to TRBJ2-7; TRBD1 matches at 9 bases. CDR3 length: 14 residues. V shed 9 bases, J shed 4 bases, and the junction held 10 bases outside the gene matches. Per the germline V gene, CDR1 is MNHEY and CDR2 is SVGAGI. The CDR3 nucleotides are TGTGCCAGTCAGGGACAGGGATACGGATACGAGCAGTACTTC. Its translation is CASQGQGYGYEQYF.

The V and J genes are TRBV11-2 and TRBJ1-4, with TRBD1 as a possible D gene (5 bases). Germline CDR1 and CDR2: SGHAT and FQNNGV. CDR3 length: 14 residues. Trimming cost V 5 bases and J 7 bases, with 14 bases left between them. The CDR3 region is CASSPGWGGEKLFF. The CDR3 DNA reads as TGTGCCAGCAGCCCAGGGTGGGGCGGTGAAAAACTGTTTTTT.

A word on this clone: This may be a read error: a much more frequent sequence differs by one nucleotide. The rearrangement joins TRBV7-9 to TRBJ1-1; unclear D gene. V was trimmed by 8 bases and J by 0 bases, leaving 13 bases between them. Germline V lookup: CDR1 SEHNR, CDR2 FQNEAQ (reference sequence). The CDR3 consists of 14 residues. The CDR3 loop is CASPKRALNTEAFF. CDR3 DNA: TGTGCCAGCCCCAAGAGGGCGCTGAACACTGAAGCTTTCTTT.

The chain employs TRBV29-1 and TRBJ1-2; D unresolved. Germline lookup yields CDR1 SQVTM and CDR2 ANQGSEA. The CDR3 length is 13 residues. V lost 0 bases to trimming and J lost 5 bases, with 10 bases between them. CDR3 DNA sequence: TGCAGCGTTGAAGATCGATCAATGTATGGCTACACCTTC. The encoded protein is CSVEDRSMYGYTF.

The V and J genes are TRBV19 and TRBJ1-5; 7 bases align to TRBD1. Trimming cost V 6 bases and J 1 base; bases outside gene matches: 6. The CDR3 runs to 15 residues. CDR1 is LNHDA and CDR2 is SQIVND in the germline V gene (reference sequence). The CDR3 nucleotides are TGTGCCAGTAGACGAGGGGGCGCGAGCAATCAGCCCCAGCATTTT. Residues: CASRRGGASNQPQHF. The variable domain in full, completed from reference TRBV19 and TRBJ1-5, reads DGGITQSPKYLFRKEGQNVTLSCEQNLNHDAMYWYRQDPGQGLRLIYYSQIVNDFQKGDIAEGYSVSREKKESFPLTVTSAQKNPTAFYLCASRRGGASNQPQHFGDGTRLSIL.

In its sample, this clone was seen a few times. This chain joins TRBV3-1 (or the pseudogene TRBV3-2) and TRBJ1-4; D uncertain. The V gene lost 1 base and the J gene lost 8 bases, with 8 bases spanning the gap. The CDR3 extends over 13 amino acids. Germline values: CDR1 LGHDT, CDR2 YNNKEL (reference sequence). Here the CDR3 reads CASSQVPGEKLFF. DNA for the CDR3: TGTGCCAGCAGCCAAGTGCCCGGAGAAAAACTGTTTTTT.

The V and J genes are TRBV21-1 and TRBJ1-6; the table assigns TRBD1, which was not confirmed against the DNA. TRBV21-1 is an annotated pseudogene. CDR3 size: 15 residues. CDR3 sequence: CASSHPGSYNSPLHF. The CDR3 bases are TGTGCCAGCAGCCACCCAGGCTCCTATAATTCACCCCTCCACTTT.

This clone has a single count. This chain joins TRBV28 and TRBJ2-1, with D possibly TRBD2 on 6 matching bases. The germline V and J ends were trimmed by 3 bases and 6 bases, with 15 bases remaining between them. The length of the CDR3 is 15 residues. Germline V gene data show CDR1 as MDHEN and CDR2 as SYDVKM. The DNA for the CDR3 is TGTGCCAGCAGTTTCGCAGCCCCGGGGGTCAATGAGCAGTTCTTC. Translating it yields CASSFAAPGVNEQFF.

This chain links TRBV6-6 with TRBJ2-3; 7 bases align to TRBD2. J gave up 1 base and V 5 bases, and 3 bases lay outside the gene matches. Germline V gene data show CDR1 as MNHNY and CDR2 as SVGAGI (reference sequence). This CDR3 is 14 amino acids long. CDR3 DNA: TGTGCCAGCAGTCTCAGCGGGGGCACAGATACGCAGTATTTT. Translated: CASSLSGGTDTQYF.

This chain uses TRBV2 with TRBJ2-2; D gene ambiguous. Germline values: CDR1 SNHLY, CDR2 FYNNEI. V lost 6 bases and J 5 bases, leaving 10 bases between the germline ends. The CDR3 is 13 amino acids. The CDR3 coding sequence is TGTGCCAGCAGGCTCCTTAGAACCGGGGAGCTGTTTTTT. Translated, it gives CASRLLRTGELFF.

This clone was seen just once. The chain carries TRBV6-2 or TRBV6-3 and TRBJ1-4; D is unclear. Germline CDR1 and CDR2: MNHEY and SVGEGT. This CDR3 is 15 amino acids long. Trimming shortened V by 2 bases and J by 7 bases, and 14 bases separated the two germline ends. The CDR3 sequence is CASSYVAGGSEKLFF. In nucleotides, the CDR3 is TGTGCCAGCAGTTACGTCGCAGGAGGGAGTGAAAAACTGTTTTTT.

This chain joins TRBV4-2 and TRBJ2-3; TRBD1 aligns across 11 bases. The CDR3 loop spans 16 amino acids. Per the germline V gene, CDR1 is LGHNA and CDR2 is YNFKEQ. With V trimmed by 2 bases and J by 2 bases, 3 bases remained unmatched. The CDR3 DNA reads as TGTGCCAGCAGCCAATGGGACAGGGGGACCACAGATACGCAGTATTTT. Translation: CASSQWDRGTTDTQYF.

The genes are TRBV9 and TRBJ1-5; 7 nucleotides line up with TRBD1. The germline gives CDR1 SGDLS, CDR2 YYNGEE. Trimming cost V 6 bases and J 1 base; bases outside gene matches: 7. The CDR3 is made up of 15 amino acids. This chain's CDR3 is CASTTGDWSNQPQHF. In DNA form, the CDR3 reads TGTGCCAGCACCACAGGGGACTGGAGCAATCAGCCCCAGCATTTT.

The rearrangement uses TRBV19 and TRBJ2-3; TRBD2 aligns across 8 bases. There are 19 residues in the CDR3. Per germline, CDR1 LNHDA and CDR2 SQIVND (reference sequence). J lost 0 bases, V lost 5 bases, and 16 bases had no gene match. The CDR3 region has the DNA TGTGCCAGTAGTGGCTCGGAAGGCGGGGGGCACCCAAGCACAGATACGCAGTATTTT. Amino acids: CASSGSEGGGHPSTDTQYF.

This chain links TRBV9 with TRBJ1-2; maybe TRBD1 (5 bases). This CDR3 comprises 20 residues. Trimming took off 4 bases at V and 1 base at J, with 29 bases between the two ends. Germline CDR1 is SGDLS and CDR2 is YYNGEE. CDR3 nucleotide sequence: TGTGCCAGCAGCCCATCTTGGGTAGTGGCAGGGCTACCCGATAACTATGGCTACACCTTC. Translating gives CASSPSWVVAGLPDNYGYTF.

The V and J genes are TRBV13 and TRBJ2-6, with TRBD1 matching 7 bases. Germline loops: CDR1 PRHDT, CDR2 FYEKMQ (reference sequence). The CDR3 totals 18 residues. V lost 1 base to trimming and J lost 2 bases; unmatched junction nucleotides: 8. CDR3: CASSLVSVGQAGANVLTF. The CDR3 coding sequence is TGTGCCAGCAGCTTAGTTTCCGTTGGACAGGCTGGGGCCAACGTCCTGACTTTC.

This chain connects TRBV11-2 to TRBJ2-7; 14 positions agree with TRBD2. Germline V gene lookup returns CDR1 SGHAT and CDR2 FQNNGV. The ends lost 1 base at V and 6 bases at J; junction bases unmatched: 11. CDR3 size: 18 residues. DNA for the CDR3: TGTGCCAGCAGCTTAGGGACTAGCGGGGGGTATCTCGGAGGCGAGCAGTACTTC. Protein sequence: CASSLGTSGGYLGGEQYF.